The 25 T cell receptor beta chains listed next were all sequenced from one sample in a study of CD4+ T cells in melanoma. Only in-frame clones appear in the TCRdb table, and some are missing; sequencing was by immunoSEQ multiplex PCR. Of around 50,000 clones in the sample, about 88% were seen once. Sequencing was carried out using peripheral blood. The origin of the receptors is a human donor with melanoma.

The gene calls are TRBV15 and TRBJ2-3; 10 nucleotides line up with TRBD2. CDR3 length: 17 amino acids. CDR1 and CDR2 (germline): LNHNV, YYDKDF (reference sequence). Losses at the gene ends were 3 bases for V and 6 bases for J; bases not matched to a gene: 12. The CDR3 here is CATSRGDEAGGQDTQYF. DNA for the CDR3: TGTGCCACCAGCAGGGGGGATGAAGCGGGGGGGCAGGATACGCAGTATTTT.

This sequence joins TRBV29-1 and TRBJ1-1, with 8 positions matching TRBD1. Per germline, CDR1 SQVTM and CDR2 ANQGSEA. The CDR3 sequence is 10 residues long. V gave up 4 bases and J gave up 9 bases; unmatched junction bases: 1. CDR3 in amino acids: CSVGRGQAFF. The CDR3 DNA reads TGCAGCGTTGGCAGGGGGCAAGCTTTCTTT.

J is TRBJ1-1 and V is TRBV11-2, with D unclear. Trimming stripped 0 bases from V and 0 bases from J, with 11 bases between. The germline V gene has CDR1 SGHAT and CDR2 FQNNGV. There are 16 residues in the CDR3. CDR3: CASSLDITKMNTEAFF. CDR3 sequence (DNA): TGTGCCAGCAGCTTAGACATTACGAAGATGAACACTGAAGCTTTCTTT. Complete variable domain (other parts from reference TRBV11-2 and TRBJ1-1): EAGVAQSPRYKIIEKRQSVAFWCNPISGHATLYWYQQILGQGPKLLIQFQNNGVVDDSQLPKDRFSAERLKGVDSTLKIQPAKLEDSAVYLCASSLDITKMNTEAFFGQGTRLTVV.

V and J are TRBV11-2 and TRBJ1-2, with TRBD1 as a possible D gene (5 bases). Germline V CDR1 and CDR2: SGHAT, FQNNGV. Trimming took off 1 base at V and 4 bases at J, with 13 bases between the two ends. The CDR3 length is 15 residues. The DNA for the CDR3 is TGTGCCAGCAGCTTAGCCGAGGGGCGCGGCTATGGCTACACCTTC. This translates into CASSLAEGRGYGYTF.

The V call is TRBV10-3, the J call TRBJ2-3, with D unclear. V lost 3 bases and J 1 base, leaving 5 bases between the germline ends. This CDR3 region has 13 residues. In germline, CDR1 is ENHRY, CDR2 SYGVKD. Here the CDR3 reads CAISDRGTDTQYF. In nucleotides, the CDR3 is TGTGCCATCAGTGACCGGGGCACAGATACGCAGTATTTT.

The rearrangement uses TRBV10-3 and TRBJ2-3; D is ambiguous. The CDR3 runs 13 residues. From germline, CDR1 is ENHRY and CDR2 SYGVKD. V lost 3 bases to trimming and J lost 2 bases, with 6 bases between them. CDR3 bases: TGTGCCATCAGTGAAAGGGTCACAGATACGCAGTATTTT. It codes for CAISERVTDTQYF.

This chain joins TRBV5-1 and TRBJ2-7; perhaps TRBD1 as D (5 bases). V was clipped by 0 bases and J by 0 bases, with 7 bases between them. This CDR3 contains 14 residues. The germline V gene has CDR1 SGHRS and CDR2 YFSETQ. CDR3 bases: TGCGCCAGCAGCTTGGCGACAGACTCCTACGAGCAGTACTTC. Protein product: CASSLATDSYEQYF.

CDR3 nucleotides: TGTGCCAGCAGTTCAGGACAGGGAGGGAGCTATTCACCCCTCCACTTT. Its protein is CASSSGQGGSYSPLHF. The V and J genes are TRBV27 and TRBJ1-6, with 8 bases identical to TRBD1. The ends lost 4 bases at V and 8 bases at J; junction bases unmatched: 10. The CDR3 length is 16 residues. Germline values: CDR1 MNHEY, CDR2 SMNVEV (reference sequence).

V is TRBV6-6 and J is TRBJ2-3; tentative D call: TRBD2 (7 bases). CDR1 MNHNY and CDR2 SVGAGI come from the germline V gene (reference sequence). This CDR3 comprises 16 residues. V was trimmed by 7 bases and J by 2 bases, leaving 19 bases between them. As DNA, the CDR3 is TGTGCCAGCACCCAAGCCAACGGGGGGCTCACAGATACGCAGTATTTT. The encoded protein is CASTQANGGLTDTQYF.

The gene calls are TRBV7-8 and TRBJ2-3, with D unclear. This CDR3 region has 15 residues. Germline CDR1 reads SGHVS; CDR2 reads FQNEAQ. Between the trimmed V and J ends, which lost 2 bases and 6 bases, there was a span of 15 bases. CDR3 sequence (DNA): TGTGCCAGCAGCTTAAGAGGCTCGCCGGCGGATACGCAGTATTTT. Protein product: CASSLRGSPADTQYF.

This clone was picked up one time. This chain links TRBV5-1 with TRBJ2-7; D might be TRBD2 (5 bases). The CDR3 sequence is 15 residues long. Trimming removed 3 bases at V and 7 bases at J, with 20 bases between. Germline V gene data show CDR1 as SGHRS and CDR2 as YFSETQ. The CDR3 coding sequence is TGCGCCAGCAGCTGGACTGTAGTATCCCCTCTGGAGCAGTACTTC. Residues: CASSWTVVSPLEQYF.

This clone has a handful of counts. No conserved phenylalanine or tryptophan is present at the end of the CDR3, so a read error is the likely explanation. No DNA is shown, since the ends of the CDR3 on it are uncertain; the CDR3 is the one TCRdb lists. The rearrangement links TRBV10-3 to TRBJ1-2; the D segment call TRBD1 is taken from the table without a DNA check. Germline V gene sequence: CDR1 ENHRY, CDR2 SYGVKD. Ends included, the CDR3 has 12 residues. The CDR3 reads CAISEPDRPEEV.

This chain connects TRBV19 to TRBJ2-1; D possibly matches TRBD1 or TRBD2 (5 bases each). The CDR3 has 13 residues. The germline V and J ends were trimmed by 5 bases and 9 bases, with 14 bases remaining between them. CDR1 and CDR2 from the germline V gene are LNHDA and SQIVND (reference sequence). Here the CDR3 DNA reads TGTGCCAGTAGTCTCTCGGCTGGGGGTGAGCAGTTCTTC. Its protein product is CASSLSAGGEQFF.

The V call is TRBV9, the J call TRBJ1-4, with D unresolved. Germline V gene sequence: CDR1 SGDLS, CDR2 YYNGEE. V was pared by 3 bases and J by 0 bases, with 9 bases between. CDR3 length equals 15 residues. The CDR3 nucleotides are TGTGCCAGCAGCGGAGACGGTTCAACTAATGAAAAACTGTTTTTT. Translating it yields CASSGDGSTNEKLFF.

The chain carries TRBV6-5 and TRBJ1-1; perhaps TRBD1 as D (6 bases). V lost 2 bases and J lost 4, with 17 bases in between. In germline, CDR1 is MNHEY, CDR2 SVGAGI. The CDR3 runs 16 residues. The CDR3 nucleotides read TGTGCCAGCAGTTACGCGGGGGGGGCAGGAGGCACTGAAGCTTTCTTT. Amino acid sequence: CASSYAGGAGGTEAFF.

The sample holds one count of this clone. This rearrangement joins TRBV6-1 to TRBJ1-5, with TRBD1 matching over 7 bases. The CDR3 totals 15 residues. Germline CDR1 is MNHNS and CDR2 is SASEGT. Trimming cost V 1 base and J 9 bases; bases outside gene matches: 9. CDR3 coding DNA: TGTGCCAGCAGTGAAGGGGGACAGCCCCGGTGGCCCCAGCATTTT. It yields the protein CASSEGGQPRWPQHF.

The chain couples TRBV27 to TRBJ2-1; D might be TRBD2 (7 bases). In germline, CDR1 is MNHEY, CDR2 SMNVEV (reference sequence). V lost 5 bases and J 7 bases, leaving 15 bases between the germline ends. The CDR3 runs 14 residues. CDR3 nucleotides: TGTGCCAGCAGTCGCAGCCGGGGGGCAAATGAGCAGTTCTTC. This encodes CASSRSRGANEQFF.

J is TRBJ1-1 and V is TRBV5-1; D remains unclear. The CDR3 extends over 12 amino acids. The V end was cut by 2 bases, the J end by 1 base, with 3 bases between. Per the germline V gene, CDR1 is SGHRS and CDR2 is YFSETQ. CDR3 in amino acids: CASSFGNTEAFF. Written as DNA, the CDR3 is TGCGCCAGCAGCTTCGGGAACACTGAAGCTTTCTTT.

The rearrangement joins TRBV2 to TRBJ1-1, with no clear D. The germline V gene has CDR1 SNHLY and CDR2 FYNNEI. With 4 bases removed from V and 4 bases from J, the gap between germline ends came to 13 bases. The CDR3 sequence is 14 residues long. Written as DNA, the CDR3 is TGTGCCAGCAGTGTCGAGGGATCGGGCACTGAAGCTTTCTTT. It translates to CASSVEGSGTEAFF.

The chain links TRBV7-2 to TRBJ1-6, with 7 nucleotides matching TRBD1. Germline V gene sequence: CDR1 SGHTA, CDR2 FQGNSA. This CDR3 is built from 17 residues. Losses at the gene ends were 5 bases for V and 5 bases for J; bases not matched to a gene: 12. The CDR3 sequence: CASSLNAQGIHNSPLHF. Here the CDR3 DNA reads TGTGCCAGCAGCCTTAACGCACAGGGGATCCATAATTCACCCCTCCACTTT.

CDR3 DNA sequence: TGTGCCAGCAATAAAGCGGGGGGATCCACCGGGGAGCTGTTTTTT. This encodes CASNKAGGSTGELFF. The chain employs TRBV2 and TRBJ2-2, with 9 nucleotides matching TRBD2. CDR3 size: 15 residues. V gave up 7 bases and J gave up 4 bases; unmatched junction bases: 7. Germline-derived CDR1 and CDR2 are SNHLY and FYNNEI. The variable domain in full, with the rest retrieved from reference TRBV2 and TRBJ2-2, is EPEVTQTPSHQVTQMGQEVILRCVPISNHLYFYWYRQILGQKVEFLVSFYNNEISEKSEIFDDQFSVERPDGSNFTLKIRSTKLEDSAMYFCASNKAGGSTGELFFGEGSRLTVL.

V and J are TRBV13 and TRBJ2-3; 8 nucleotides agree with TRBD2. CDR1 PRHDT and CDR2 FYEKMQ come from the germline V gene (reference sequence). The CDR3 has 19 amino acids. After removal of 0 bases from V and 4 bases from J, the junction contained 15 bases not matched to a gene. The CDR3 region is CASSLGSGGPWLAADTQYF. In DNA, the CDR3 is TGTGCCAGCAGCTTAGGATCGGGGGGGCCCTGGTTAGCAGCAGATACGCAGTATTTT.

The chain uses TRBV27 and TRBJ1-1; D call uncertain. The germline gives CDR1 MNHEY, CDR2 SMNVEV (reference sequence). The ends were cut back, 5 bases at V and 1 base at J, with 20 bases in the middle. The length of the CDR3 is 17 residues. The CDR3 here is CASSRKYRTGTNTEAFF. CDR3 sequence (DNA): TGTGCCAGCAGTAGAAAATACCGGACGGGAACGAACACTGAAGCTTTCTTT.

This clone has just one count. The chain links TRBV7-2 to TRBJ2-7; unclear D gene. The germline gives CDR1 SGHTA, CDR2 FQGNSA. There are 12 residues in the CDR3. V dropped 1 base and J dropped 1 base, with 2 bases sitting between them. The CDR3 DNA is TGTGCCAGCAGCTTAGGTTCCTACGAGCAGTACTTC. Its translation: CASSLGSYEQYF.

The chain employs TRBV7-9 and TRBJ1-3, with D tentatively TRBD1 (5 bases). V was shortened by 1 base and J by 0 bases, with 10 bases between the two germline ends. CDR3 size: 16 residues. Germline V CDR1 and CDR2: SEHNR, FQNEAQ (reference sequence). CDR3 protein: CASSLEGTGSGNTIYF. CDR3 sequence (DNA): TGTGCCAGCAGCTTAGAAGGCACAGGCTCTGGAAACACCATATATTTT.